Sequencing of this T cell receptor beta chain was carried out in a study of T-cell reconstitution after alpha-beta-depleted transplantation in children. The CDR3 extends over 13 amino acids. The germline V gene encodes CDR1 SGHRS and CDR2 YFSETQ. The germline V and J ends were trimmed by 4 bases and 6 bases, with 14 bases remaining between them. The TCRbeta library was prepared with unique molecular identifiers. MiXCR was run by TCRdb on the PCR reads, yielding one entry per CDR3 protein. The repertoire consists of 450,000 to 600,000 distinct CDR3 sequences, with about a sixth occurring once and the leading ten covering roughly 3.3%.

Sequenced material: PBMCs from the stem cell graft donor, taken from the stem cell graft. This sequence originates from a human donor who donated a stem cell graft to a child with acute lymphoblastic leukemia. The chain joins TRBV5-1 to TRBJ2-7; D might be TRBD1 (6 bases). The CDR3 nucleotides read TGCGCCAGCAGCCCAGGCGACAGGTCCGAGCAGTACTTC. Translated, it gives CASSPGDRSEQYF.